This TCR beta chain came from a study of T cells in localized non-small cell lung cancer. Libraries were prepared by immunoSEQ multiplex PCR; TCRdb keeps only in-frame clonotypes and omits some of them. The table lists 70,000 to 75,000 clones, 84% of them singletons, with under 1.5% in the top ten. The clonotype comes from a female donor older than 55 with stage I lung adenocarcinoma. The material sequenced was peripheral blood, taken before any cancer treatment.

The CDR3 reads CASSVSNYNNEQFF. In DNA form, the CDR3 reads TGTGCCAGCAGCGTATCAAACTACAACAATGAGCAGTTCTTC. J is TRBJ2-1 and V is TRBV9; no clear D gene. From germline, CDR1 is SGDLS and CDR2 YYNGEE. Trimming took 1 base from V and 5 from J, leaving 10 bases between them. This CDR3 is built from 14 residues.